This T cell receptor beta chain was identified in a study of T cells in Graves' hyperthyroidism and ophthalmopathy. Whole-study findings and limits: Patients with ophthalmopathy were separated from those with stable hyperthyroidism by a 13 V-J model. Researchers found most expanded thyroid clonotypes above 0.001 in blood as well.

On this clonotype: Its antigen is unknown.

V gave up 6 bases and J gave up 9 bases, with 42 bases separating them. Germline CDR1 is DFQATT and CDR2 is SNEGSKA (reference sequence). The CDR3 covers 22 residues. There were TCR beta CDR3 regions amplified from RNA transcripts. Carried out on the TCR CDR3, a first-round RT-PCR used the HTBI primer set. TCRdb recomputed calls from the multiplex PCR reads with MiXCR, one row per CDR3 protein. The sample lists approximately 640,000 distinct CDR3 sequences; 45% were seen once. Uncontrolled infection, other autoimmune disease, pregnancy or lactation excluded patients. Every diagnosis used clinical symptoms, serum thyroxine and TRAb, thyroid ultrasound and orbital computed tomography.

This sequence joins TRBV20-1 and TRBJ1-6; D perhaps matches TRBD1 (5 bases). The TCR sequence derives from an adult man with Graves' disease, either hyperthyroidism or ophthalmopathy (not recorded which). The sample consisted of peripheral blood or thyroid tissue (not recorded which). DNA for the CDR3: TGCAGTGCGTCCCGGGGGGAAGCACAAGAGACCCTCTCGGAGTTCGCAGGTTCACCCCTCCACTTT. The encoded protein is CSASRGEAQETLSEFAGSPLHF.